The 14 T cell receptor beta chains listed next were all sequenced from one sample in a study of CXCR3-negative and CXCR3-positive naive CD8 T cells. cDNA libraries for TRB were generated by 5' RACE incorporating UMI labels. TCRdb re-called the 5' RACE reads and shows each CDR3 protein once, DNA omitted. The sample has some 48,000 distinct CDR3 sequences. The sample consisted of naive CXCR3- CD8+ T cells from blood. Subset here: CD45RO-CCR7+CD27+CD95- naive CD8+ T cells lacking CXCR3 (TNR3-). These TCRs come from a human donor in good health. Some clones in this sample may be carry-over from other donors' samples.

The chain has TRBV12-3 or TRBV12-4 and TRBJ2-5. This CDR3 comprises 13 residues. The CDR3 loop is CASSTSDQETQYF.

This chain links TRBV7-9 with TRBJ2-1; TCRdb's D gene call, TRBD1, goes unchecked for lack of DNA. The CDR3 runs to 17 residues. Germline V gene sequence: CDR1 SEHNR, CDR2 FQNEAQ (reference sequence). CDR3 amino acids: CASTQDSRVNSYNEQFF.

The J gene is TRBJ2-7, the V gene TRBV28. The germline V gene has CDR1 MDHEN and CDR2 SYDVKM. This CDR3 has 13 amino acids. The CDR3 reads CASSQRVNYEQYF.

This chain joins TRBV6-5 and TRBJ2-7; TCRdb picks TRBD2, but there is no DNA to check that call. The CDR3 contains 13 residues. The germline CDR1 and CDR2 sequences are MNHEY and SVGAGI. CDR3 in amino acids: CASSSSGIREQYF.

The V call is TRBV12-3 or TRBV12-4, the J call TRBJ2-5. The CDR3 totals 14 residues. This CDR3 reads CASSLKSGGETQYF.

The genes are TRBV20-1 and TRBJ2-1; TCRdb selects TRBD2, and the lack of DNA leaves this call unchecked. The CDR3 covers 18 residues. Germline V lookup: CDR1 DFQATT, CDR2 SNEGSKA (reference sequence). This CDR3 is CSARDQGLAGGAMDEQFF.

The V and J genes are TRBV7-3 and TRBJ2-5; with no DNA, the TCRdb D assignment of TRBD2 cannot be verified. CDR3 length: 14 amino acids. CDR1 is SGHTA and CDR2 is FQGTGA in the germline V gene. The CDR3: CASSLIGLQETQYF.

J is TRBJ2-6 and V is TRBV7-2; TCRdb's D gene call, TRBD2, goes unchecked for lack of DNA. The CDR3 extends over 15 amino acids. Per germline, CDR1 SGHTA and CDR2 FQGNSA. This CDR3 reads CASSPSPSGANVLTF.

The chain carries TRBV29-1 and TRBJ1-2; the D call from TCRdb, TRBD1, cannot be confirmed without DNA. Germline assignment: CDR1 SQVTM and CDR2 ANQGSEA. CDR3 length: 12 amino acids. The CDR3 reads CSGGGENYGYTF. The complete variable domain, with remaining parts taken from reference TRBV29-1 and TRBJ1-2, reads SAVISQKPSRDICQRGTSLTIQCQVDSQVTMMFWYRQQPGQSLTLIATANQGSEATYESGFVIDKFPISRPNLTFSTLTVSNMSPEDSSIYLCSGGGENYGYTFGSGTRLTVV.

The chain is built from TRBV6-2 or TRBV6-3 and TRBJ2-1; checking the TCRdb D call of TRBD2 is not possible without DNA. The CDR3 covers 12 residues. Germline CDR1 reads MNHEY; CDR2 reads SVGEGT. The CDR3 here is CASSPLAAEQFF.

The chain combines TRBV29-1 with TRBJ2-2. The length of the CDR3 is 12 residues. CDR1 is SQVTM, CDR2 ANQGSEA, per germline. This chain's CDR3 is CSVEVDPGELFF.

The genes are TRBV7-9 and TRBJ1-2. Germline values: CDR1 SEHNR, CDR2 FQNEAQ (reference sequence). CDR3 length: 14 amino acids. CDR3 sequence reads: CASSFTAETKGYTF.

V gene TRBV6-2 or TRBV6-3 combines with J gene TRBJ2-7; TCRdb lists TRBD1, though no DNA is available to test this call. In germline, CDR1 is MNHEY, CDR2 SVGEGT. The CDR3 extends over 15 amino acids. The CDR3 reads CASSYPGQGRSEQYF.

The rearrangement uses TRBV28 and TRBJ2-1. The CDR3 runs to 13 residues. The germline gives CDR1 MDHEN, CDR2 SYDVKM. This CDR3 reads CASQHASNNEQFF.